Below, one T cell receptor (beta chain) is given with its context. The antigen remains unidentified. This entry comes from a study of T cell responses to AZD1222 COVID-19 vaccine. Study-wide results and caveats: Epitopes outside B.1.351 and B.1.1.7 mutated regions reportedly drew nearly half of spike TCRs. Baseline antibody screening turned up just a handful of seropositive AZD1222 recipients. Two doses of AZD1222 preceded a rise in Spike-specific TCR breadth and depth. Donors skewed white British and female; clonal diversity was possibly underestimated.

The table came from immunoSEQ multiplex PCR; TCRdb's copy has only in-frame clones and leaves some out. The sample includes some 120,000 clones, about 90% of them seen just once. The V and J ends lost 3 bases and 4 bases respectively, with 8 bases between them. The CDR3 spans 13 residues. The germline V gene has CDR1 SGHTA and CDR2 FQGNSA. The chain recombines TRBV7-2 with TRBJ2-3; D possibly uses TRBD1 or TRBD2 (5 bases each). Sequencing used peripheral blood, obtained on day 0 of MenACWY control vaccination. The TCR originated in an adult in good health. CDR3 sequence (DNA): TGTGCCAGCAGCTTTGGGGGTCCAGATACGCAGTATTTT. Amino acids: CASSFGGPDTQYF.